This TCR beta chain originates from a study of beta chain features in type 1 diabetes. The authors reverse transcribed all of the isolated RNA, so sequencing captured expressed TCRB transcripts. The assay was immunoSEQ multiplex PCR, and TCRdb's table has in-frame clones only and misses some. Of hundreds of thousands of clones listed, roughly a sixth are singletons. General study results and limits: Whether TCRB rearrangement is influenced by HLA type was left unresolved in this analysis. Type 1 diabetes patients had moderately but significantly shorter TCRB CDR3s in all four CD4+ subsets. Patients with type 1 diabetes carried fewer insertions and had more deletions at their VDJ junctions. Patients and controls would share equally any PCR tilt toward shorter templates.

The CDR3 runs to 14 residues. Germline assignment: CDR1 LNHDA and CDR2 SQIVND (reference sequence). V was shortened by 5 bases and J by 3 bases, with 11 bases between the two germline ends. For this clone: Its cognate antigen is unknown.

The sequence came from a man between 18 and 35 years old in good health. The chain has TRBV19 and TRBJ2-1; possible D gene TRBD2, 6 bases. Sample: naive CD4+ T cells from blood. CDR3 in amino acids: CASSGRPGYNEQFF. The CDR3 DNA follows: TGTGCCAGTAGTGGGAGGCCTGGCTACAATGAGCAGTTCTTC.